These 14 T cell receptor beta chains were sequenced from one sample in a study of blood T cell repertoires in COVID-19. Assay: immunoSEQ multiplex PCR; the TCRdb copy retains only in-frame clones and omits some. The top ten clones hold around 4% of a sample with 85,000 to 100,000 clones, roughly 85% of them seen once. The sequenced sample consisted of peripheral blood. Source of these receptors: a man aged 60 to 75 with acute or convalescent COVID-19.

The chain employs TRBV29-1 and TRBJ2-3; D is undetermined. The CDR3 length is 11 residues. Trimming removed 2 bases from V and 6 bases from J, with 6 bases in between. Germline loops: CDR1 SQVTM, CDR2 ANQGSEA. CDR3 loop: CSVEIADTQYF. CDR3 DNA sequence: TGCAGCGTTGAAATAGCTGATACGCAGTATTTT.

J is TRBJ2-1 and V is TRBV19; D is possibly TRBD2 (5 bases). The CDR3 extends over 15 amino acids. From germline, CDR1 is LNHDA and CDR2 SQIVND (reference sequence). Trimming left V 3 bases short and J 2 bases short, with 11 bases between. This CDR3 reads CASSIMSGAYNEQFF. CDR3 nucleotide sequence: TGTGCCAGTAGTATCATGAGCGGAGCCTACAATGAGCAGTTCTTC.

This chain links TRBV24-1 with TRBJ1-5, with a possible D match to TRBD1 (6 bases). This CDR3 is built from 15 residues. CDR1 KGHDR and CDR2 SFDVKD come from the germline V gene. V shed 1 base and J shed 4 bases, with 10 bases lying between them. In DNA, the CDR3 is TGTGCCACCAGTGATTTTACAGGGTGGAATCAGCCCCAGCATTTT. This gives the protein CATSDFTGWNQPQHF.

The chain is built from TRBV10-3 and TRBJ2-7; 11 nucleotides line up with TRBD2. Germline loops: CDR1 ENHRY, CDR2 SYGVKD. This CDR3 is 14 amino acids long. V lost 10 bases, J lost 0 bases, and 5 bases stayed unmatched. The DNA for the CDR3 is TGTGCCAGCACGACTAGCGGGGTCTCCTACGAGCAGTACTTC. Protein sequence: CASTTSGVSYEQYF.

The chain recombines TRBV9 with TRBJ2-5, with TRBD2 matching over 7 bases. The V and J ends lost 0 bases and 1 base, in that order; junction bases with no gene match: 6. This CDR3 has 16 amino acids. Germline-derived CDR1 and CDR2 are SGDLS and YYNGEE. The CDR3 coding sequence is TGTGCCAGCAGCGTAGGGTTCTCGGGGGGCCAAGAGACCCAGTACTTC. Translation: CASSVGFSGGQETQYF. The variable domain in full, with the rest retrieved from reference TRBV9 and TRBJ2-5, is DSGVTQTPKHLITATGQRVTLRCSPRSGDLSVYWYQQSLDQGLQFLIQYYNGEERAKGNILERFSAQQFPDLHSELNLSSLELGDSALYFCASSVGFSGGQETQYFGPGTRLLVL.

In its sample, this clone was seen a few times. The chain recombines TRBV7-9 with TRBJ2-2, with D unresolved. Germline-derived CDR1 and CDR2 are SEHNR and FQNEAQ (reference sequence). Between the trimmed V and J ends, which lost 0 bases and 6 bases, there was a span of 8 bases. The CDR3 consists of 14 residues. CDR3 nucleotide sequence: TGTGCCAGCAGCTTAGCGCTCGCGGCCGGGGAGCTGTTTTTT. Translating it yields CASSLALAAGELFF.

This clone came up a few times. V is TRBV30 and J is TRBJ1-5; D gene uncertain. The CDR3 contains 14 residues. CDR1 and CDR2 from the germline V gene are GTSNPN and SVGIG (reference sequence). The V gene lost 4 bases and the J gene lost 6 bases, with 16 bases spanning the gap. CDR3 bases: TGTGCCTGGACCACCGCGGGGATCGGTCAGCCCCAGCATTTT. Amino acid sequence: CAWTTAGIGQPQHF.

The CDR3 protein is CASSLVESSYEQYF. CDR3 DNA sequence: TGTGCCAGCAGTTTGGTCGAGAGCTCCTACGAGCAGTACTTC. This chain links TRBV27 with TRBJ2-7, with D unclear. Deletions cut 3 bases from V and 0 bases from J, with 9 bases between. Germline-derived CDR1 and CDR2 are MNHEY and SMNVEV (reference sequence). The CDR3 has 14 residues.

The rearrangement joins TRBV7-9 to TRBJ2-3; 8 bases agree with TRBD2. This CDR3 contains 13 residues. V lost 3 bases and J lost 9; bases outside the gene matches: 5. Germline V lookup: CDR1 SEHNR, CDR2 FQNEAQ (reference sequence). CDR3: CASSFSGRETQYF. The CDR3 bases are TGTGCCAGCAGCTTTTCCGGGAGGGAGACGCAGTATTTT.

The chain carries TRBV5-1 and TRBJ2-7, with 9 bases identical to TRBD1. This CDR3 has 16 amino acids. The trim removed 4 bases at V and 4 bases at J, leaving 12 bases unmatched. Germline loops: CDR1 SGHRS, CDR2 YFSETQ. The CDR3: CASSLPAGTGLYEQYF. In DNA form, the CDR3 reads TGCGCCAGCAGCCTCCCTGCTGGGACAGGGCTGTACGAGCAGTACTTC. Supplemented by reference TRBV5-1 and TRBJ2-7, the full variable domain reads KAGVTQTPRYLIKTRGQQVTLSCSPISGHRSVSWYQQTPGQGLQFLFEYFSETQRNKGNFPGRFSGRQFSNSRSEMNVSTLELGDSALYLCASSLPAGTGLYEQYFGPGTRLTVT.

The gene calls are TRBV5-1 and TRBJ2-1; 12 nucleotides align to TRBD2. V shed 4 bases, J shed 4 bases, and the junction held 3 bases outside the gene matches. The CDR3 sequence is 15 residues long. Germline-derived CDR1 and CDR2 are SGHRS and YFSETQ. Here the CDR3 reads CASSPTSGSYNEQFF. The DNA of the CDR3 is TGCGCCAGCAGCCCGACTAGCGGGAGTTACAATGAGCAGTTCTTC.

The chain couples TRBV10-3 to TRBJ1-1, with 9 bases identical to TRBD1. CDR1 and CDR2 from the germline V gene are ENHRY and SYGVKD. This CDR3 comprises 14 residues. V lost 8 bases to trimming and J lost 6 bases; unmatched junction nucleotides: 10. CDR3 in DNA: TGTGCCATCTCAACAGGGGGCGAATGGTCTGAAGCTTTCTTT. Residues: CAISTGGEWSEAFF.

The V call is TRBV19, the J call TRBJ1-1; D gene ambiguous. With 7 bases removed from V and 1 base from J, the gap between germline ends came to 10 bases. This CDR3 contains 13 residues. Germline V gene sequence: CDR1 LNHDA, CDR2 SQIVND (reference sequence). The CDR3 DNA is TGTGCCAGTACGTATGGGAGGAACACTGAAGCTTTCTTT. The encoded protein is CASTYGRNTEAFF. The complete variable domain, with remaining parts taken from reference TRBV19 and TRBJ1-1, reads DGGITQSPKYLFRKEGQNVTLSCEQNLNHDAMYWYRQDPGQGLRLIYYSQIVNDFQKGDIAEGYSVSREKKESFPLTVTSAQKNPTAFYLCASTYGRNTEAFFGQGTRLTVV.

The genes are TRBV5-8 and TRBJ2-3, with 9 bases aligning to TRBD2. Per the germline V gene, CDR1 is SGHTS and CDR2 is YDEGEE. The CDR3 sequence is 17 residues long. Trimming at V came to 0 bases and at J to 2 bases, leaving 7 bases not matched to a gene. CDR3 DNA: TGTGCCAGCAGCTTGGAATTAGCGGGGGCCCTCACAGATACGCAGTATTTT. Translating gives CASSLELAGALTDTQYF.